The T cell receptor (beta chain) described here comes from a study of blood T cells in healthy people across ages. The use of a sample-barcoded 5' primer and a J-beta primer mix characterized a second PCR of about 6 to 11 cycles. Each sample provided no less than 3 million CDR3-containing paired-end reads. Using its own MiXCR run on the 5' RACE reads, TCRdb lists one record per CDR3 protein. The sample carries about 1.8 million distinct CDR3 sequences, around 50% recorded once. As regards this clonotype: As yet, its antigen is unknown.

Study-wide results and limits: The study found more naive CD4+ cells and higher diversity in long-lived than aged donors. Older age coincided with a roughly linear decline in TCR beta diversity per million T cells.

Ten milliliters of peripheral blood were drawn from each donor into EDTA-treated tubes. Sequencing was performed on blood. This sequence originates from a middle-aged woman in good health.

The CDR3 protein is CASSQEFATDTQYF. The CDR3 DNA sequence: TGTGCCAGCAGCCAAGAATTCGCCACAGATACGCAGTATTTT. The chain is built from TRBV4-2 and TRBJ2-3; D gene uncertain. The length of the CDR3 is 14 residues. V was trimmed by 0 bases and J by 2 bases, leaving 6 bases between them. Germline V lookup: CDR1 LGHNA, CDR2 YNFKEQ.